This paragraph covers one T cell receptor (beta chain) sequence. Its specificity is not known. This CDR3 has 13 amino acids. CDR1 and CDR2 from the germline V gene are PRHDT and FYEKMQ (reference sequence). Between the trimmed V and J ends, which lost 5 bases and 0 bases, there was a span of 5 bases. This entry is derived from a study of CD8+ T cells in alopecia areata. Study-level findings and limits: An increase in clonality over normal scalp was evident in lesional scalp, especially alopecia totalis/universalis.

RNA extraction and reverse transcription yielded cDNA as sequencing template. TCRdb keeps only in-frame clones here, not all; method: immunoSEQ multiplex PCR. This sample has 65,000 to 100,000 clones; 51% occur once, and the top ten carry around 5.7%. PBMCs, the starting material, were the source of sorted CD4+ and CD8+ T cells. The specimen sequenced was NKG2D-high CD8+ T cells sorted from blood. This clonotype was obtained from a human donor with alopecia areata. The chain joins TRBV13 to TRBJ1-5; unclear D gene. Written as DNA, the CDR3 is TGTGCCAGCAGCCAACATAGCAATCAGCCCCAGCATTTT. This codes for CASSQHSNQPQHF.